This entry lists 22 T cell receptor beta chains sequenced from one sample in a study. TRBV12-4/TRBJ1-2 clonotypes were amplified with adaptor-ligated barcode primers. In TCRdb, the multiplex PCR reads were re-called with MiXCR into one record per CDR3 protein. The sample comprises more than 400 distinct CDR3 sequences, roughly 3% of which are singletons, and roughly nine tenths rests with the top ten. The sequenced sample was tumor-infiltrating naive CD4+ T cells sorted from the breast tumor. Regarding subset: naive CD4+ T cells, CD4+CD45RA+CD25-. These receptors originate from a female donor with breast cancer.

This clonotype is deemed medium-sized. The chain recombines TRBV12-3 or TRBV12-4 with TRBJ1-2, with D uncertain. Between the trimmed V and J ends, which lost 7 bases and 1 base, there was a span of 10 bases. This CDR3 is 13 amino acids long. The CDR3 loop reads CASTDGSNYGYTF. The CDR3 coding sequence is TGTGCCAGCACCGACGGGAGTAACTATGGCTACACCTTC.

This clonotype is deemed medium-sized (0.01 to 0.1%). The chain recombines TRBV12-3 or TRBV12-4 with TRBJ1-2; no clear D. CDR3 length: 11 amino acids. The germline V and J ends were trimmed by 4 bases and 7 bases, with 7 bases remaining between them. In DNA, the CDR3 is TGTGCCAGCAGTTCGCGGGGTGGCTACACCTTC. It yields the protein CASSSRGGYTF.

This clonotype was counted many times. The rearrangement links TRBV12-3 or TRBV12-4 to TRBJ1-2; D remains ambiguous. Deletions cut 1 base from V and 3 bases from J, with 9 bases between. CDR3 length: 14 residues. The CDR3 loop is CASSLGLGYYGYTF. As DNA, the CDR3 is TGTGCCAGCAGTTTAGGGCTAGGGTACTATGGCTACACCTTC.

This clonotype occurred a few times. V is TRBV12-3 or TRBV12-4 and J is TRBJ1-2, with D possibly matching TRBD1 (5 bases). With 6 bases removed from V and 8 bases from J, the gap between germline ends came to 16 bases. This CDR3 spans 13 amino acids. The CDR3 spells CASSPEGMVGYTF. Written as DNA, the CDR3 is TGTGCCAGCAGCCCTGAGGGGATGGTCGGCTACACCTTC.

By frequency in the sample, this clonotype is medium-sized. This chain connects TRBV12-3 or TRBV12-4 to TRBJ1-2; weak D call: TRBD1 (5 bases). The CDR3 length is 14 residues. Trimming shortened V by 2 bases and J by 4 bases, and 11 bases separated the two germline ends. The chain's CDR3 is CASSLRGRIYGYTF. In DNA, the CDR3 is TGTGCCAGCAGTTTAAGGGGAAGGATCTATGGCTACACCTTC.

This clonotype is termed medium-sized. The genes are TRBV12-3 or TRBV12-4 and TRBJ1-2; 7 nucleotides line up with TRBD1. V shed 7 bases, J shed 4 bases, and the junction held 9 bases outside the gene matches. The CDR3 consists of 14 residues. The CDR3 bases are TGTGCCAGCACCGGATTGACAGGGTCCTATGGCTACACCTTC. Protein sequence: CASTGLTGSYGYTF.

This clonotype is categorized as medium-sized. The V call is TRBV12-3 or TRBV12-4, the J call TRBJ1-2, with TRBD1 as a possible D gene (5 bases). The CDR3 covers 15 residues. V was shortened by 8 bases and J by 4 bases, with 20 bases between the two germline ends. CDR3 sequence reads: CASSQGNRRSYGYTF. CDR3 nucleotides: TGTGCCAGCTCACAAGGAAACAGGCGATCCTATGGCTACACCTTC.

V usage is TRBV12-3 or TRBV12-4 and J usage is TRBJ1-2, with TRBD1 as a possible D gene (5 bases). The CDR3 extends over 11 amino acids. The germline V and J ends were trimmed by 5 bases and 7 bases, with 8 bases remaining between them. The CDR3 nucleotides read TGTGCCAGCAGTAGCAGGGCTGGCTACACCTTC. As protein: CASSSRAGYTF.

By frequency in the sample, this clonotype is medium-sized. The chain joins TRBV12-3 or TRBV12-4 to TRBJ1-2, with TRBD1 matching 9 bases. The V gene end was trimmed by 5 bases and the J gene end by 7 bases; junction bases not matched to a gene: 5. The CDR3 consists of 13 residues. DNA of the CDR3: TGTGCCAGCAGTACCGGGACAGGGCTTGGCTACACCTTC. This encodes CASSTGTGLGYTF.

This clonotype is medium-sized within its sample. The J gene is TRBJ1-2, the V gene TRBV12-3 or TRBV12-4; 7 bases are a match to TRBD1. V shed 4 bases, J shed 4 bases, and the junction held 9 bases outside the gene matches. CDR3 size: 15 residues. CDR3 DNA sequence: TGTGCCAGCAGTTCCCAAGAGACAGGGCTCTATGGCTACACCTTC. As protein: CASSSQETGLYGYTF.

In this sample, this clonotype is medium-sized. This chain links TRBV12-3 or TRBV12-4 with TRBJ1-2; D gene uncertain. Trimming stripped 4 bases from V and 8 bases from J, with 8 bases between. This CDR3 has 11 residues. The DNA of the CDR3 is TGTGCCAGCAGTTCCCGGACGGGCTACACCTTC. The encoded protein is CASSSRTGYTF.

Ten or more counts support this clonotype. This chain links TRBV12-3 or TRBV12-4 with TRBJ1-2, with D possibly being TRBD1 (6 bases). With 5 bases removed from V and 8 bases from J, the gap between germline ends came to 15 bases. The CDR3 length is 13 residues. This CDR3 is CASSPRRGWGYTF. CDR3 DNA: TGTGCCAGCAGTCCCCGCAGGGGCTGGGGCTACACCTTC.

The chain employs TRBV12-3 or TRBV12-4 and TRBJ1-2, with TRBD1 as a possible D gene (5 bases). The V end lost 6 bases, the J end lost 8 bases, and 16 bases lay between the germline ends. This CDR3 region has 13 residues. The CDR3 DNA is TGTGCCAGCAGCCAGGGACGAGGAGCAGGCTACACCTTC. This encodes CASSQGRGAGYTF.

This clonotype has a count of ten or more. The rearrangement links TRBV12-3 or TRBV12-4 to TRBJ1-2, with no clear D. The CDR3 sequence is 13 residues long. V gave up 7 bases and J gave up 0 bases, with 9 bases separating them. CDR3 DNA sequence: TGTGCCAGCATCCAAGGAGCTAACTATGGCTACACCTTC. Translation: CASIQGANYGYTF.

This clonotype is medium-sized. The chain employs TRBV12-3 or TRBV12-4 and TRBJ1-2; TRBD1 matches at 9 bases. J gave up 4 bases and V 5 bases, and 2 bases lay outside the gene matches. The CDR3 extends over 13 amino acids. CDR3 coding DNA: TGTGCCAGCAGTCCGGACAGGGGCTATGGCTACACCTTC. It translates to CASSPDRGYGYTF.

The chain links TRBV12-3 or TRBV12-4 to TRBJ1-2, with TRBD1 identical over 10 bases. V lost 6 bases and J lost 8; bases outside the gene matches: 9. This CDR3 is 14 amino acids long. In nucleotides, the CDR3 is TGTGCCAGCAGCCCCGGGACAGGGGTCGTCGGCTACACCTTC. It specifies CASSPGTGVVGYTF.

This clonotype was detected ten times or more. The gene calls are TRBV12-3 or TRBV12-4 and TRBJ1-2, with 9 nucleotides matching TRBD1. The V gene end was trimmed by 6 bases and the J gene end by 3 bases; junction bases not matched to a gene: 5. This CDR3 is 14 amino acids long. The CDR3 loop is CASSRTGVYYGYTF. The CDR3 coding sequence is TGTGCCAGCAGCCGGACAGGGGTGTACTATGGCTACACCTTC.

This clonotype rates as medium-sized. This chain joins TRBV12-3 or TRBV12-4 and TRBJ1-2; D unclear. V lost 6 bases and J 4 bases, leaving 9 bases between the germline ends. The CDR3 runs to 12 residues. In DNA form, the CDR3 reads TGTGCCAGCAGGTCAGTCCTCTATGGCTACACCTTC. Amino acid sequence: CASRSVLYGYTF.

By share of the sample, this clonotype is medium-sized. The chain links TRBV12-3 or TRBV12-4 to TRBJ1-2; perhaps TRBD1 as D (5 bases). Trimming removed 4 bases from V and 8 bases from J, with 8 bases in between. The CDR3 is made up of 11 amino acids. The CDR3 region is CASSSRQGYTF. The CDR3 DNA is TGTGCCAGCAGTTCCCGACAGGGCTACACCTTC.

Sample share makes this clonotype medium-sized (0.01 to 0.1%). The genes are TRBV12-3 or TRBV12-4 and TRBJ1-2, with TRBD1 as a possible D gene (5 bases). CDR3 size: 14 residues. The ends were cut back, 3 bases at V and 7 bases at J, with 15 bases in the middle. DNA of the CDR3: TGTGCCAGCAGTTTTACGACAGAAAGAAGTGGCTACACCTTC. Translation: CASSFTTERSGYTF.

By proportion, this clonotype is large. V gene TRBV12-3 or TRBV12-4 combines with J gene TRBJ1-2, with 7 bases fitting TRBD1. The CDR3 contains 15 residues. The V gene end was trimmed by 2 bases and the J gene end by 4 bases; junction bases not matched to a gene: 7. The CDR3 nucleotides are TGTGCCAGCAGTTTATGGCGAGACAGGGTCTATGGCTACACCTTC. Translated, it gives CASSLWRDRVYGYTF.

This clonotype was seen repeatedly, ten times or more. This rearrangement joins TRBV12-3 or TRBV12-4 to TRBJ1-2; D may be TRBD1 (5 bases). Trimming pared 8 bases from V and 5 bases from J, leaving 15 bases between. The CDR3 runs 13 residues. The DNA for the CDR3 is TGTGCCAGCTGCCAGGGTGGCGGATATGGCTACACCTTC. It yields the protein CASCQGGGYGYTF.